What follows are 30 T cell receptor beta chains derived from one specimen sequenced in a study of patients and donors after allogeneic stem cell transplantation. TCRdb recomputed calls from the RT-PCR reads with MiXCR, one row per CDR3 protein. The sample has approximately 200,000 distinct CDR3 sequences, roughly two fifths seen once. The sample was blood, either unsorted or a sorted T cell fraction (not recorded which). The receptor set was obtained from a human donor who was either an allogeneic HSCT recipient or a stem cell or donor lymphocyte infusion donor (not recorded which). It is not recorded whose cells these are; they may come from a transplant donor.

The rearrangement links TRBV5-1 to TRBJ1-6; the D gene is possibly TRBD1 (6 bases). V was cut by 0 bases and J by 7 bases, with 17 bases left in between. The CDR3 sequence is 17 residues long. Germline values: CDR1 SGHRS, CDR2 YFSETQ. The CDR3 loop reads CASSLGGGTPQNSPLHF. The CDR3 coding sequence is TGCGCCAGCAGCTTGGGAGGGGGTACCCCCCAGAATTCACCCCTCCACTTT.

In its sample, this clonotype was seen a few times. This chain uses TRBV7-9 with TRBJ1-5; D is uncertain. V lost 5 bases and J 6 bases, leaving 14 bases between the germline ends. Per germline, CDR1 SEHNR and CDR2 FQNEAQ (reference sequence). The CDR3 totals 14 residues. The DNA for the CDR3 is TGTGCCAGCAGCCCTAGGACCCCAGGTCAGCCCCAGCATTTT. Translated, it gives CASSPRTPGQPQHF.

This sequence joins TRBV6-1 and TRBJ1-5; possible D gene TRBD1, 5 bases. Trimming took off 6 bases at V and 2 bases at J, with 8 bases between the two ends. Germline-derived CDR1 and CDR2 are MNHNS and SASEGT. This CDR3 contains 13 residues. The CDR3 region is CASSVQGNQPQHF. The DNA of the CDR3 is TGTGCCAGCAGCGTACAGGGCAATCAGCCCCAGCATTTT.

This clonotype was observed a handful of times. This chain uses TRBV20-1 with TRBJ1-6; D remains ambiguous. V lost 6 bases to trimming and J lost 8 bases, with 17 bases between them. CDR3 size: 14 residues. Germline V CDR1 and CDR2: DFQATT, SNEGSKA (reference sequence). The CDR3 loop is CSATLHQEDSPLHF. In DNA, the CDR3 is TGCAGTGCAACCCTTCACCAGGAGGATTCACCCCTCCACTTT.

The chain uses TRBV20-1 and TRBJ2-7, with D possibly matching TRBD2 (5 bases). This CDR3 has 13 amino acids. Deletions cut 2 bases from V and 3 bases from J, with 11 bases between. From germline, CDR1 is DFQATT and CDR2 SNEGSKA (reference sequence). CDR3: CSARINEGYEQYF. The CDR3 coding sequence is TGCAGTGCTAGAATTAACGAGGGCTACGAGCAGTACTTC.

Only one count was recorded for this clonotype. The V gene is TRBV28, the J gene TRBJ2-7, with TRBD2 matching over 8 bases. The CDR3 spans 13 residues. CDR1 MDHEN and CDR2 SYDVKM come from the germline V gene. Trimming removed 5 bases from V and 6 bases from J; junction bases left unmatched: 6. The CDR3 protein is CASSPGLVSEQYF. Here the CDR3 DNA reads TGTGCCAGCAGTCCGGGACTAGTAAGCGAGCAGTACTTC.

This clonotype was seen repeatedly, ten times or more. V gene TRBV7-9 combines with J gene TRBJ1-4; tentatively, D is TRBD1 (5 bases). Trimming pared 4 bases from V and 11 bases from J, leaving 17 bases between. Germline V gene sequence: CDR1 SEHNR, CDR2 FQNEAQ (reference sequence). The CDR3 length is 14 residues. The CDR3 is CASSSPGTQGKLFF. CDR3 coding DNA: TGTGCCAGCAGCTCACCCGGGACCCAAGGGAAACTGTTTTTT.

This clonotype appeared a few times. The chain recombines TRBV6-5 with TRBJ1-1; D is undetermined. The CDR3 is made up of 15 amino acids. Germline CDR1 and CDR2: MNHEY and SVGAGI. Trimming took 6 bases from V and 1 from J, leaving 15 bases between them. CDR3 residues: CASSYIIYGNTEAFF. CDR3 nucleotides: TGTGCCAGCAGCTACATAATTTACGGGAACACTGAAGCTTTCTTT.

This clonotype was counted between two and nine times. The J gene is TRBJ1-4, the V gene TRBV27, with D possibly TRBD1 on 5 matching bases. Germline V CDR1 and CDR2: MNHEY, SMNVEV (reference sequence). V was cut by 5 bases and J by 2 bases, with 9 bases left in between. The CDR3 loop spans 14 amino acids. The CDR3 DNA reads TGTGCCAGCAGTGGGGGGATCACTAATGAAAAACTGTTTTTT. Translation: CASSGGITNEKLFF.

The chain has TRBV12-3 or TRBV12-4 and TRBJ2-2, with D perhaps matching TRBD1 (6 bases). Trimming pared 5 bases from V and 9 bases from J, leaving 13 bases between. The CDR3 consists of 13 residues. Written as DNA, the CDR3 is TGTGCCAGCAGTCGACAGGTCCTCCGGGAGCTGTTTTTT. It encodes CASSRQVLRELFF.

This clonotype was seen only a few times. The chain couples TRBV29-1 to TRBJ2-3; D may be TRBD1 or TRBD2 (5 bases each). Trimming left V 7 bases short and J 9 bases short, with 17 bases between. This CDR3 region has 12 residues. In germline, CDR1 is SQVTM, CDR2 ANQGSEA. The CDR3 DNA reads TGCAGCGACGCTATAAGGGACCTGACGCAGTATTTT. This encodes CSDAIRDLTQYF.

This clonotype was detected a few times. V usage is TRBV29-1 and J usage is TRBJ1-3; no clear D gene. Germline V gene lookup returns CDR1 SQVTM and CDR2 ANQGSEA. The CDR3 loop spans 12 amino acids. V gave up 6 bases and J gave up 0 bases, with 6 bases separating them. CDR3 bases: TGCAGCGTCACCCTCTCTGGAAACACCATATATTTT. It codes for CSVTLSGNTIYF.

V usage is TRBV5-4 and J usage is TRBJ2-2, with D hard to call. The germline CDR1 and CDR2 sequences are SGHNT and YYREEE (reference sequence). V shed 0 bases and J shed 4 bases, with 7 bases lying between them. The CDR3 loop spans 14 amino acids. The CDR3 region has the DNA TGTGCCAGCAGCTTGGTGACCTCCACCGGGGAGCTGTTTTTT. Its translation is CASSLVTSTGELFF. Filled out from reference TRBV5-4 and TRBJ2-2, the complete variable domain reads ETGVTQSPTHLIKTRGQQVTLRCSSQSGHNTVSWYQQALGQGPQFIFQYYREEENGRGNFPPRFSGLQFPNYSSELNVNALELDDSALYLCASSLVTSTGELFFGEGSRLTVL.

This chain uses TRBV3-1 with TRBJ2-7; 11 positions match TRBD2. This CDR3 contains 15 residues. Germline V lookup: CDR1 LGHDT, CDR2 YNNKEL (reference sequence). J gave up 5 bases and V 4 bases, and 7 bases lay outside the gene matches. This chain's CDR3 is CASSLSGGASHEQYF. The CDR3 nucleotides read TGTGCCAGCAGCCTTAGCGGGGGGGCCAGCCACGAGCAGTACTTC.

This clonotype has only a few counts. This chain connects TRBV4-1 to TRBJ1-2; TRBD1 might be the D (5 bases). Germline assignment: CDR1 MGHRA and CDR2 YSYEKL. Trimming took off 5 bases at V and 8 bases at J, with 21 bases between the two ends. This CDR3 region has 15 residues. CDR3 in amino acids: CASSIEGLLTGGYTF. CDR3 sequence (DNA): TGCGCCAGCAGCATAGAGGGACTCCTTACGGGGGGCTACACCTTC.

This clonotype was picked up many times. The chain has TRBV10-3 and TRBJ2-5; the D is unclear. V lost 2 bases and J lost 5, with 9 bases in between. CDR1 and CDR2 from the germline V gene are ENHRY and SYGVKD. The CDR3 is 13 residues long. Here the CDR3 reads CAISEGNGETQYF. For the CDR3, the DNA is TGTGCCATCAGTGAGGGGAACGGGGAGACCCAGTACTTC.

The chain recombines TRBV20-1 with TRBJ2-3; TRBD2 agrees at 15 bases. The germline gives CDR1 DFQATT, CDR2 SNEGSKA (reference sequence). V lost 0 bases and J lost 2; bases outside the gene matches: 9. This CDR3 contains 19 residues. CDR3 nucleotides: TGCAGTGCTAGAGATTTCCGGGGACTAGCGGGGGGCCCCACAGATACGCAGTATTTT. This codes for CSARDFRGLAGGPTDTQYF.

This chain joins TRBV4-2 and TRBJ2-1, with 11 bases that match TRBD2. The CDR3 is 18 amino acids. Germline values: CDR1 LGHNA, CDR2 YNFKEQ. The V segment lost 4 bases and the J segment 3 bases; nucleotides outside the gene matches: 11. The CDR3 reads CASSPGRASGGRYNEQFF. CDR3 bases: TGTGCCAGCAGCCCGGGGCGGGCTAGCGGGGGGCGCTACAATGAGCAGTTCTTC.

The chain carries TRBV10-3 and TRBJ2-3; TRBD2 might be the D (5 bases). The V gene's germline CDR1 is ENHRY and CDR2 SYGVKD. V shed 3 bases and J shed 10 bases, with 8 bases lying between them. The CDR3 consists of 11 residues. The CDR3 is CAISDRGAQYF. In DNA form, the CDR3 reads TGTGCCATCAGTGATCGGGGTGCGCAGTATTTT.

This clonotype was recorded a few times. The chain is built from TRBV10-3 and TRBJ1-5, with 7 bases identical to TRBD1. The CDR3 extends over 17 amino acids. CDR1 and CDR2 (germline): ENHRY, SYGVKD. The junction had 10 bases not matched to a gene; V was cut back by 3 bases and J by 2 bases. The CDR3 DNA reads as TGTGCCATCAGTGAAGGTGAAGGGGGCTTAGGCAATCAGCCCCAGCATTTT. This sequence encodes CAISEGEGGLGNQPQHF.

The gene calls are TRBV12-3 or TRBV12-4 and TRBJ2-1, with D maybe TRBD2 (5 bases). The CDR3 is made up of 15 amino acids. V was cut by 3 bases and J by 2 bases, with 11 bases left in between. The CDR3 spells CASSLSGVAYNEQFF. CDR3 bases: TGTGCCAGCAGTTTGTCCGGGGTCGCCTACAATGAGCAGTTCTTC.

The chain carries TRBV30 and TRBJ1-1; the match to TRBD1 covers 8 bases. This CDR3 is 14 amino acids long. Unmatched junction bases numbered 5, after V lost 5 bases and J lost 0 bases. Germline V lookup: CDR1 GTSNPN, CDR2 SVGIG (reference sequence). The CDR3 region is CAWGDRGLNTEAFF. The CDR3 DNA reads TGTGCCTGGGGAGACAGGGGCTTGAACACTGAAGCTTTCTTT.

The chain combines TRBV12-3 or TRBV12-4 with TRBJ2-5; 7 nucleotides agree with TRBD2. CDR3 size: 16 residues. V was pared by 6 bases and J by 2 bases, with 12 bases of the junction left unmatched. CDR3 DNA: TGTGCCAGCAGCAAACTAGCGTTCCAGAAACAAGAGACCCAGTACTTC. This codes for CASSKLAFQKQETQYF.

This chain uses TRBV4-1 with TRBJ1-1; 9 bases line up with TRBD1. CDR1 and CDR2 (germline): MGHRA, YSYEKL. The CDR3 covers 15 residues. Unmatched junction bases numbered 7, after V lost 4 bases and J lost 4 bases. The DNA for the CDR3 is TGCGCCAGCAGCCTACCGGGACAGGGAATCACTGAAGCTTTCTTT. Protein sequence: CASSLPGQGITEAFF.

Only one count was recorded for this clonotype. The V gene is TRBV10-2, the J gene TRBJ1-1; D possibly corresponds to TRBD1 (6 bases). Germline CDR1 and CDR2: WSHSY and SAAADI. This CDR3 has 10 amino acids. V dropped 11 bases and J dropped 11 bases, with 15 bases sitting between them. CDR3 amino acids: CACGTHEAFF. Written as DNA, the CDR3 is TGCGCCTGCGGGACACACGAGGCTTTCTTT.

The V gene is TRBV16, the J gene TRBJ2-1; 7 bases map to TRBD2. The length of the CDR3 is 14 residues. V lost 1 base to trimming and J lost 8 bases; unmatched junction nucleotides: 5. From germline, CDR1 is KGHSY and CDR2 FQNENV. CDR3 residues: CASSQWEGSYEQFF. The CDR3 coding sequence is TGTGCCAGCAGCCAATGGGAGGGGAGCTATGAGCAGTTCTTC. Drawing the rest from reference TRBV16 and TRBJ2-1, the complete variable domain is GEEVAQTPKHLVRGEGQKAKLYCAPIKGHSYVFWYQQVLKNEFKFLISFQNENVFDETGMPKERFSAKCLPNSPCSLEIQATKLEDSAVYFCASSQWEGSYEQFFGPGTRLTVL.

The chain carries TRBV5-1 and TRBJ2-1; 13 bases fit TRBD2. Germline CDR1 reads SGHRS; CDR2 reads YFSETQ. CDR3 length equals 20 residues. V lost 0 bases and J lost 0; bases outside the gene matches: 9. CDR3 sequence: CASSLGLAGGSRSSYNEQFF. As DNA, the CDR3 is TGCGCCAGCAGCTTGGGACTAGCGGGGGGCTCGAGGAGCTCCTACAATGAGCAGTTCTTC.

The sample holds a few counts of this clonotype. The V and J genes are TRBV6-6 and TRBJ1-6; 8 nucleotides agree with TRBD1. Trimming removed 6 bases from V and 4 bases from J; junction bases left unmatched: 8. This CDR3 spans 16 amino acids. CDR1 and CDR2 (germline): MNHNY, SVGAGI (reference sequence). This chain's CDR3 is CASRTGTGGYNSPLHF. As DNA, the CDR3 is TGTGCCAGCAGAACGGGAACAGGGGGATATAATTCACCCCTCCACTTT.

The chain couples TRBV6-1 to TRBJ2-2; 7 nucleotides line up with TRBD1. Trimming at V came to 5 bases and at J to 3 bases, leaving 6 bases not matched to a gene. From germline, CDR1 is MNHNS and CDR2 SASEGT. The CDR3 has 15 residues. CDR3 loop: CASSRNRGYTGELFF. Written as DNA, the CDR3 is TGTGCCAGCAGTAGGAACAGGGGCTACACCGGGGAGCTGTTTTTT.

The chain couples TRBV18 to TRBJ1-2; 8 bases are shared with TRBD1. The germline V gene encodes CDR1 KGHSH and CDR2 LQKENI. V was clipped by 6 bases and J by 8 bases; unmatched bases: 5. This CDR3 spans 12 amino acids. The CDR3 DNA reads TGTGCCAGCTCGGACAGGGCAATAGGCTACACCTTC. Encoded protein: CASSDRAIGYTF. The whole variable domain, filled in from reference TRBV18 and TRBJ1-2, reads NAGVMQNPRHLVRRRGQEARLRCSPMKGHSHVYWYRQLPEEGLKFMVYLQKENIIDESGMPKERFSAEFPKEGPSILRIQQVVRGDSAAYFCASSDRAIGYTFGSGTRLTVV.